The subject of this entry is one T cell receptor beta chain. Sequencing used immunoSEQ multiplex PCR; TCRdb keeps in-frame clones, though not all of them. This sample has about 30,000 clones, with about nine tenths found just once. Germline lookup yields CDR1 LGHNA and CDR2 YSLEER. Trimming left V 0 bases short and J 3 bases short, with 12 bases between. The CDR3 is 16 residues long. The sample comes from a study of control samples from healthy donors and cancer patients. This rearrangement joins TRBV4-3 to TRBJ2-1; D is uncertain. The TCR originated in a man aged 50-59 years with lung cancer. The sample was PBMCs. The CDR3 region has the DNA TGCGCCAGCAGCCAAGATTCCGGCGGATACTACAATGAGCAGTTCTTC. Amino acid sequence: CASSQDSGGYYNEQFF.